The present TCR beta chain was sequenced within a study of blood T cell repertoires in COVID-19. Germline V gene sequence: CDR1 MNHEY, CDR2 SMNVEV (reference sequence). V was clipped by 8 bases and J by 5 bases, with 21 bases between them. This CDR3 spans 15 amino acids. Libraries were prepared by immunoSEQ multiplex PCR; TCRdb keeps only in-frame clonotypes and omits some of them. The table includes about 150,000 clones, 84% detected once. The receptor comes from a human donor in a cohort sampled during active COVID-19. Input material: peripheral blood. The chain joins TRBV27 to TRBJ1-2; TRBD1 is a possible D gene (6 bases). DNA for the CDR3: TGTGCCAGCCATAGGAGTGGGGGCGCTTATTATGGCTACACCTTC. Its protein is CASHRSGGAYYGYTF.